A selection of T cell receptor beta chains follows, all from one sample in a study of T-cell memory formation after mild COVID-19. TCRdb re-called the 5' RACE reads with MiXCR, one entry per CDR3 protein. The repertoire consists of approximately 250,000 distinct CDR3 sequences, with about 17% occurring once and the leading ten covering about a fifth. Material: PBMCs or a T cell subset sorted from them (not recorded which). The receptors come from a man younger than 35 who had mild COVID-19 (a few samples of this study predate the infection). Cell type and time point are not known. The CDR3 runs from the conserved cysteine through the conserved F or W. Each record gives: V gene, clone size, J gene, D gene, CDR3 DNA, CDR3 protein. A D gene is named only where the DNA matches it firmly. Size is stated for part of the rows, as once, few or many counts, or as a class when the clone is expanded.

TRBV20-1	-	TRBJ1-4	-	TGCAGTGCTAGAGATCTAGGGGTGGATAATGAAAAACTGTTTTTT	CSARDLGVDNEKLFF
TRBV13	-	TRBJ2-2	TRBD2	TGTGCCAGCAGCCAAAGACTAGCGGGGGGCTCGCGCACCGGGGAGCTGTTTTTT	CASSQRLAGGSRTGELFF
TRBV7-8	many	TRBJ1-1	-	TGTGCCAGCAGCTTAGGCATAAGGAACACTGAAGCTTTCTTT	CASSLGIRNTEAFF
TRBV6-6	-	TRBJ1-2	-	TGTGCCAGCAGTTTTCGGACAGATGGCTACACCTTC	CASSFRTDGYTF
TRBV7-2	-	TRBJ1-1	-	TGTGCCAGCAGTCGGATGGCCACAGCCAACACTGAAGCTTTCTTT	CASSRMATANTEAFF
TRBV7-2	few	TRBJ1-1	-	TGTGCCAGCAGCTTTACGGTGGACACTGAAGCTTTCTTT	CASSFTVDTEAFF
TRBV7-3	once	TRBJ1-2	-	TGTGCCAGCAGCTTAAGCGGGGGGAGCGGCTACACCTTC	CASSLSGGSGYTF
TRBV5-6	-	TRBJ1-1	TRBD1	TGTGCCAGCAGTTCTACAGGGGGGCCCACTGAAGCTTTCTTT	CASSSTGGPTEAFF
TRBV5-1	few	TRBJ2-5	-	TGCGCCAGCAGCTTGGGACAGGCTGGCGGGGAGACCCAGTACTTC	CASSLGQAGGETQYF
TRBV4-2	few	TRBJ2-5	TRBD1	TGTGCCAGCAGCCTTTGGGACAGCCTCCAAGAGACCCAGTACTTC	CASSLWDSLQETQYF
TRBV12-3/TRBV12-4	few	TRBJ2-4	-	TGTGCCAGCAGGCCCCCTGAAGGGTGCGTAAACATTCAGTACTTC	CASRPPEGCVNIQYF
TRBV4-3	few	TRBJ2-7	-	TGCGCCAGCAGCCAAGGCTGGGGTTACGAGCAGTACTTC	CASSQGWGYEQYF
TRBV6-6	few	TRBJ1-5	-	TGTGCCAGCGGAGGCCAGATCAATCAGCCCCAGCATTTT	CASGGQINQPQHF
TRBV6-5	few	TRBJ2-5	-	TGTGCCAGCAGTTTAGGGACGCAGGGTTATGGCCAGTACTTC	CASSLGTQGYGQYF
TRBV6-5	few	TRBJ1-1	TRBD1	TGTGCCAGCAGTTACCTCCCGGGACAGGGAGACACTGAAGCTTTCTTT	CASSYLPGQGDTEAFF
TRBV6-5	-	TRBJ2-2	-	TGTGCCAGCAGTTTGAGAACCGGGGAGCTGTTTTTT	CASSLRTGELFF